One and the same sample provided the 8 T cell receptor beta chains below, sequenced in a study of blood T cell repertoires in COVID-19. Assay used: immunoSEQ multiplex PCR; TCRdb lists only in-frame clones, some missing. The table lists fewer than 300,000 clones, around four fifths of them singletons. Sequencing was performed on peripheral blood. Receptor source: an older woman with active or convalescent COVID-19.

The rearrangement links TRBV6-2 or TRBV6-3 to TRBJ2-5, with TRBD2 identical over 12 bases. This CDR3 contains 15 residues. After removal of 6 bases from V and 4 bases from J, the junction contained 6 bases not matched to a gene. Germline V gene sequence: CDR1 MNHEY, CDR2 SVGEGT. The CDR3 sequence: CASSKRLAGAETQYF. CDR3 DNA sequence: TGTGCCAGCAGCAAACGACTAGCGGGGGCAGAGACCCAGTACTTC.

The rearrangement joins TRBV5-6 to TRBJ2-7, with D possibly TRBD1 on 5 matching bases. The V gene lost 0 bases and the J gene lost 5 bases, with 18 bases spanning the gap. The CDR3 covers 16 residues. CDR1 is SGHDT and CDR2 is YYEEEE in the germline V gene. Here the CDR3 reads CASSLVGAQLSHEQYF. In DNA form, the CDR3 reads TGTGCCAGCAGCTTGGTAGGGGCTCAGTTAAGCCACGAGCAGTACTTC.

The chain links TRBV30 to TRBJ1-4; D perhaps matches TRBD1 (6 bases). With 3 bases removed from V and 4 bases from J, the gap between germline ends came to 9 bases. The germline CDR1 and CDR2 sequences are GTSNPN and SVGIG (reference sequence). The CDR3 is 13 amino acids. The CDR3 DNA is TGTGCCTGGAGGTGGGGGCTTAATGAAAAACTGTTTTTT. This codes for CAWRWGLNEKLFF.

The chain links TRBV7-2 to TRBJ2-2; 9 nucleotides line up with TRBD2. CDR3 length: 17 residues. V dropped 1 base and J dropped 4; count of bases not matched to a gene: 7. The germline V gene has CDR1 SGHTA and CDR2 FQGNSA. CDR3 sequence: CASSLVGGRAGTGELFF. The CDR3 DNA follows: TGTGCCAGCAGCTTAGTAGGCGGGAGGGCCGGCACCGGGGAGCTGTTTTTT. The full variable domain, rest sourced from reference TRBV7-2 and TRBJ2-2, is GAGVSQSPSNKVTEKGKDVELRCDPISGHTALYWYRQSLGQGLEFLIYFQGNSAPDKSGLPSDRFSAERTGGSVSTLTIQRTQQEDSAVYLCASSLVGGRAGTGELFFGEGSRLTVL.

This chain joins TRBV28 and TRBJ1-6, with D possibly matching TRBD1 (6 bases). There are 15 residues in the CDR3. Trimming took 6 bases from V and 4 from J, leaving 13 bases between them. The germline V gene has CDR1 MDHEN and CDR2 SYDVKM. CDR3 DNA sequence: TGTGCCAGCAGAACCGGACAGATTTATAATTCACCCCTCCACTTT. Translation gives CASRTGQIYNSPLHF.

The chain has TRBV6-5 and TRBJ1-1; D not resolved. There are 12 residues in the CDR3. Trimming cost V 11 bases and J 5 bases, with 15 bases left between them. From germline, CDR1 is MNHEY and CDR2 SVGAGI. The CDR3 DNA is TGTGCCTGCCGTAGTTGGAGAACTGAAGCTTTCTTT. This encodes CACRSWRTEAFF.

V gene TRBV12-3 or TRBV12-4 combines with J gene TRBJ1-2, with D perhaps matching TRBD1 (6 bases). The V gene lost 8 bases and the J gene lost 10 bases, with 20 bases spanning the gap. The CDR3 has 13 residues. The CDR3 DNA reads as TGTGCCAGCGGAGGGGGAGGGGGTGATTACTACACCTTC. Its translation: CASGGGGGDYYTF.

In DNA form, the CDR3 reads TGTGCCAGCAGCTTACTCAGGACAGGCGGAACTGAAGCTTTCTTT. Encoded protein: CASSLLRTGGTEAFF. The rearrangement uses TRBV6-2 or TRBV6-3 and TRBJ1-1; TRBD1 matches at 7 bases. This CDR3 spans 15 amino acids. J was trimmed by 5 bases and V by 6 bases; bases with no gene match: 12. In germline, CDR1 is MNHEY, CDR2 SVGEGT.